This T cell receptor (beta chain) originates from a study of blood T cell repertoires in COVID-19. Study context: In each case, the material was cDNA or gDNA derived from T cells, B-cell-depleted T cells, or PBMCs.

The CDR3 contains 12 residues. The V gene lost 6 bases and the J gene lost 3 bases, with 9 bases spanning the gap. In the original analysis: Nucleated cell counts were estimated from reference gene primer amplification. The table came from immunoSEQ multiplex PCR; TCRdb's copy has only in-frame clones and leaves some out. The D gene and trimming were derived from the DNA, and the V and J assignments and clone size from that table. The table shows about 60,000 clones, with around 75% occurring only once. This receptor was taken from a human donor in a cohort sampled during active COVID-19. The sequencing sample was made of peripheral blood. The rearrangement links TRBV12-3 or TRBV12-4 to TRBJ2-7; tentative D call: TRBD1 (6 bases). The CDR3 here is CASSPDSYEQYF. The CDR3, as DNA: TGTGCCAGCAGCCCGGACAGCTACGAGCAGTACTTC.